This T cell receptor beta chain was identified in a study of Tregs in tolerant kidney transplant recipients. The table came from immunoSEQ multiplex PCR; TCRdb's copy has only in-frame clones and leaves some out. Of about 240,000 clones listed, roughly 84% are singletons. Germline CDR1 reads SGHNT; CDR2 reads YENEEA. Trimming took 4 bases from V and 2 from J; bases not matched to a gene: 1. CDR3 length: 15 residues. Sequenced sample: CD4+ T cells from blood. V gene TRBV11-3 combines with J gene TRBJ2-5, with 13 bases matching TRBD2. This TCR was sampled from a human donor in good health. DNA of the CDR3: TGTGCCAGCAGCTCGGGACTAGCGGGACAAGAGACCCAGTACTTC. The encoded protein is CASSSGLAGQETQYF.